This T cell receptor (beta chain) came from a study of shared clonotypes between healthy human individuals. Concerning this clone itself: Its specificity is unknown.

General study results and limits: Clonotype sharing levels among donors were expected to vary with sequencing depth. The sole specimen, blood, was sampled, and tissue repertoires likely differ.

The protocol was immunoSEQ multiplex PCR, while the TCRdb copy is restricted to in-frame clones and leaves out a portion. The sample lists around 690,000 clones; 90% were seen once. Germline V CDR1 and CDR2: SGHNT, YENEEA. This CDR3 region has 17 residues. J lost 1 base, V lost 5 bases, and 10 bases had no gene match. Sequencing was performed on memory CD8+ T cells from PBMCs. The subset denotes: CD45RO+ cells pooled with CCR7-negative TemRA cells. The TCR comes from a young man in good health. Some clones in this sample may be carry-over from other donors' samples. This chain joins TRBV11-3 and TRBJ2-2, with 7 bases fitting TRBD2. The DNA for the CDR3 is TGTGCCAGCAGCACCAAAACGGGAGGAAGGAACACCGGGGAGCTGTTTTTT. It encodes CASSTKTGGRNTGELFF.